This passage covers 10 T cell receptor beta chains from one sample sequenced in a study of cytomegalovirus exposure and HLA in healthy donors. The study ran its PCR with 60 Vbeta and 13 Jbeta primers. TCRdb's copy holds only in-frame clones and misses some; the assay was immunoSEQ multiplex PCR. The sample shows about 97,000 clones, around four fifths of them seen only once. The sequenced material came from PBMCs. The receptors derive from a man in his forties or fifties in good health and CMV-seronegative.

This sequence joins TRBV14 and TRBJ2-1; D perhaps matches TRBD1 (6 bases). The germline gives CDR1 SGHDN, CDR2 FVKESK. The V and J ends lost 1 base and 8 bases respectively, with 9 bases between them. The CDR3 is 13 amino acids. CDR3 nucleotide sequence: TGTGCCAGCAGCCAAGCGAACAGGGATGAGCAGTTCTTC. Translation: CASSQANRDEQFF.

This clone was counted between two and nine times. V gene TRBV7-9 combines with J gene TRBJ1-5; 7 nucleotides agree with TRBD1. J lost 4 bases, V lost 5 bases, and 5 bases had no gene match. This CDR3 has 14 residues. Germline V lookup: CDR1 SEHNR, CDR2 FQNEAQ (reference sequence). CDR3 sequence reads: CASSEGQINQPQHF. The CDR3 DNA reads TGTGCCAGCAGCGAGGGACAGATTAATCAGCCCCAGCATTTT.

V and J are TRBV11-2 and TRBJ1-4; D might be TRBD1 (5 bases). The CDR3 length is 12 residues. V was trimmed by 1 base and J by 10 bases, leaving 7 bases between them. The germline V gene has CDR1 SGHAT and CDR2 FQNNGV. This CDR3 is CASSLGQGKLFF. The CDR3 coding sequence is TGTGCCAGCAGCTTAGGCCAGGGAAAACTGTTTTTT.

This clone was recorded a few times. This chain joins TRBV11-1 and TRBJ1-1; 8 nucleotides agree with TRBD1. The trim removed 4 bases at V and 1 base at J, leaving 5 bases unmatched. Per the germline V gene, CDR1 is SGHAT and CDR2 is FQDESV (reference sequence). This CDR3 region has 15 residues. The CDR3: CASSSRQGPNTEAFF. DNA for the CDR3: TGTGCCAGCAGCTCCCGACAGGGGCCGAACACTGAAGCTTTCTTT.

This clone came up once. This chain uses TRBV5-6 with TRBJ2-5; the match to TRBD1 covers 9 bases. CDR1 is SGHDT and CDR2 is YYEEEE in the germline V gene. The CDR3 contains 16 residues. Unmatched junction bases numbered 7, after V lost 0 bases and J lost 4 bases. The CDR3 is CASSLGQGDPRETQYF. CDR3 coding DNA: TGTGCCAGCAGCTTGGGACAGGGGGATCCCCGAGAGACCCAGTACTTC. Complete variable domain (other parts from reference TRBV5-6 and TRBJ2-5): DAGVTQSPTHLIKTRGQQVTLRCSPKSGHDTVSWYQQALGQGPQFIFQYYEEEERQRGNFPDRFSGHQFPNYSSELNVNALLLGDSALYLCASSLGQGDPRETQYFGPGTRLLVL.

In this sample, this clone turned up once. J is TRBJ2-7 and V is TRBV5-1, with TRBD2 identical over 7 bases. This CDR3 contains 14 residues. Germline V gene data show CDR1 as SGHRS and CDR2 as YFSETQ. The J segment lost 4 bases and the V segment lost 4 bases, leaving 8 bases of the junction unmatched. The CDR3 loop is CASSTTGGQYEQYF. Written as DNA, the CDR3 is TGCGCCAGCAGCACCACGGGGGGTCAGTACGAGCAGTACTTC.

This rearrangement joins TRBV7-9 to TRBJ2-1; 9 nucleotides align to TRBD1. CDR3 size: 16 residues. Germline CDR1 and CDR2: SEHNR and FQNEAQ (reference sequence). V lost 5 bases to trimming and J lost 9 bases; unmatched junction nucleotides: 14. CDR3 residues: CASSEPGQGPLSEQFF. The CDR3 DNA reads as TGTGCCAGCAGCGAACCGGGACAGGGCCCCCTAAGTGAGCAGTTCTTC.

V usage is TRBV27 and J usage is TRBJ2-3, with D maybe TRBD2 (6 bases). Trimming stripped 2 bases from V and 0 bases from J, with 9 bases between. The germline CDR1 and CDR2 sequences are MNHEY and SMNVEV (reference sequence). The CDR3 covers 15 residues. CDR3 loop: CASSLSGLSTDTQYF. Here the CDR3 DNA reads TGTGCCAGCAGTTTAAGCGGACTAAGCACAGATACGCAGTATTTT.

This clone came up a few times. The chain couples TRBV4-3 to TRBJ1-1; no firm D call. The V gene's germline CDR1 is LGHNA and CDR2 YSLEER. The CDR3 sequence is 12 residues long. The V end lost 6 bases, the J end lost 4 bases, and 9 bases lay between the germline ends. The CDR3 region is CASSDWSTEAFF. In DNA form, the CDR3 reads TGCGCCAGCAGTGACTGGAGCACTGAAGCTTTCTTT.

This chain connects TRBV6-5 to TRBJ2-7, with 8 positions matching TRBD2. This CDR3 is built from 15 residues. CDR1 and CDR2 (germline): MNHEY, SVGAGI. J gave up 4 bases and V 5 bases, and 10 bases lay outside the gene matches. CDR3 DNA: TGTGCCAGCAGTCGGGCCGGGACTAGTACGTACGAGCAGTACTTC. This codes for CASSRAGTSTYEQYF.